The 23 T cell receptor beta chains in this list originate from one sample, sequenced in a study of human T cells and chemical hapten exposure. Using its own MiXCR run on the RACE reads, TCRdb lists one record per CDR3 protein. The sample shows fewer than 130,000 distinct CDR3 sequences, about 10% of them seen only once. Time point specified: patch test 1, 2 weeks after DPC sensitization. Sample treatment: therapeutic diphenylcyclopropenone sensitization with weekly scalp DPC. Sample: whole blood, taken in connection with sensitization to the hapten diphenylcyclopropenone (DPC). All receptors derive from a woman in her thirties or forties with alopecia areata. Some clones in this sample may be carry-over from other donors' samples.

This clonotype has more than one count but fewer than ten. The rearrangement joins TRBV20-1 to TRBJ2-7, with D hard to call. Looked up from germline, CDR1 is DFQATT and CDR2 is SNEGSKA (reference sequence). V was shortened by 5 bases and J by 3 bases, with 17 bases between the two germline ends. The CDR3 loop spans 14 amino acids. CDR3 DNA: TGCAGTGCTGTTGGCGCGGCTAAGGGCTACGAGCAGTACTTC. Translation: CSAVGAAKGYEQYF.

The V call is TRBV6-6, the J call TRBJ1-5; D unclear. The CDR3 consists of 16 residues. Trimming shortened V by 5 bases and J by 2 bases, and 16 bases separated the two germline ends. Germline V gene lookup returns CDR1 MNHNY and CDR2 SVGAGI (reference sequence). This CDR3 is CASSKPGGEGNQPQHF. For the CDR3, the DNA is TGTGCCAGCAGTAAACCTGGAGGTGAGGGCAATCAGCCCCAGCATTTT.

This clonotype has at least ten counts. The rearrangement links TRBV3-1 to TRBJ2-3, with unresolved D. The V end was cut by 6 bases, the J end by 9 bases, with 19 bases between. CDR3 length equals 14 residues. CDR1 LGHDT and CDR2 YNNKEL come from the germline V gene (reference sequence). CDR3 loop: CASSQTRPQHTQYF. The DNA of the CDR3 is TGTGCCAGCAGTCAGACACGACCCCAGCACACGCAGTATTTT.

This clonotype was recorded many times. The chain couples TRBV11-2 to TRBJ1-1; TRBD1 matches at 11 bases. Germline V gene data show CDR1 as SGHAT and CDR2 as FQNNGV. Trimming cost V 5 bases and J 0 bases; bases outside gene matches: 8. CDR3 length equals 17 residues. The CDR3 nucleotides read TGTGCCAGCAGCGGACAGGGGGCCTTCGGTGTGAACACTGAAGCTTTCTTT. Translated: CASSGQGAFGVNTEAFF.

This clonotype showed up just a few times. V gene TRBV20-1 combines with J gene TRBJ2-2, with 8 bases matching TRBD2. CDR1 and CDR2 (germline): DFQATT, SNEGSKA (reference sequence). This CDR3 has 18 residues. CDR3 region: CSVMEEAGAAVLTGELFF. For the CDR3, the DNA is TGCAGCGTAATGGAAGAAGCGGGAGCGGCTGTTTTGACCGGGGAGCTGTTTTTT.

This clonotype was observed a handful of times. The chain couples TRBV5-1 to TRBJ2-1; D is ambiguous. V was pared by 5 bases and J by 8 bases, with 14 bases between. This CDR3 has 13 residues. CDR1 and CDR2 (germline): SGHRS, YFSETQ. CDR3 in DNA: TGCGCCAGCAGGGTTTCGGAGTCGTATGAGCAGTTCTTC. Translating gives CASRVSESYEQFF.

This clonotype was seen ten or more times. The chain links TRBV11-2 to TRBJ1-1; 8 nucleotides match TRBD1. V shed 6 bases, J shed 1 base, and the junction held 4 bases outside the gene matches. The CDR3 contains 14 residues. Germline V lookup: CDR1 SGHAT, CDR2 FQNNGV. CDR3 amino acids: CASRLGQGNTEAFF. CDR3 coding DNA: TGTGCCAGCAGACTAGGACAGGGGAACACTGAAGCTTTCTTT.

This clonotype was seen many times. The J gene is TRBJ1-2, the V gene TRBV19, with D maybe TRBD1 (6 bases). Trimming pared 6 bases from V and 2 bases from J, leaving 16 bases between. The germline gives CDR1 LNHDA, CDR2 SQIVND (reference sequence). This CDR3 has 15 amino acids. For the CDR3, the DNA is TGTGCCAGTAGCAAACTGACAGGAGCCAACTATGGCTACACCTTC. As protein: CASSKLTGANYGYTF.

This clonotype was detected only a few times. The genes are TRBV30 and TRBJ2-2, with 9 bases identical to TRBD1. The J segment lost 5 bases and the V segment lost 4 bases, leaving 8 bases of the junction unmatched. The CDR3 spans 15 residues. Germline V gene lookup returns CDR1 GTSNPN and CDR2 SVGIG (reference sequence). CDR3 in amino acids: CAWMSGQGLTGELFF. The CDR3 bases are TGTGCCTGGATGAGCGGACAGGGGTTAACCGGGGAGCTGTTTTTT.

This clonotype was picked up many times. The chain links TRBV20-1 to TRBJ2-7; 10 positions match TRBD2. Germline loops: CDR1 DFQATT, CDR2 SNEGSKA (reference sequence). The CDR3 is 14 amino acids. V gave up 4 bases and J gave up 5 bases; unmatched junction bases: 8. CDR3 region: CSANPSGRTNEQYF. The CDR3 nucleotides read TGCAGTGCTAATCCTAGCGGGAGAACAAACGAGCAGTACTTC.

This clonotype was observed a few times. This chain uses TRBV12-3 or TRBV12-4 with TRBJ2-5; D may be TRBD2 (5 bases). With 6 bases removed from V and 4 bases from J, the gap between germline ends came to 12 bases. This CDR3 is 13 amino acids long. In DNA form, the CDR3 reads TGTGCCAGCAGCCTACTAGAAGGAGAGACCCAGTACTTC. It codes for CASSLLEGETQYF.

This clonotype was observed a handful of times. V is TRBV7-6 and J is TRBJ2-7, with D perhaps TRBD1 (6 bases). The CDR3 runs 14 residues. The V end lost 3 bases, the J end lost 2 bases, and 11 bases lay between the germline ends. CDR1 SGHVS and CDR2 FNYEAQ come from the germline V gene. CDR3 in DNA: TGTGCCAGCAGCTTGGGGACAAACACCTACGAGCAGTACTTC. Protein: CASSLGTNTYEQYF.

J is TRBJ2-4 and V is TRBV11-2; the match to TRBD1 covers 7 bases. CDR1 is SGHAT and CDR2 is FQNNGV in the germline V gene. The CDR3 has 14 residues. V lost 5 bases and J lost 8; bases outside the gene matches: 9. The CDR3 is CASSPTGRSDIQYF. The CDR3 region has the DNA TGTGCCAGCAGCCCGACAGGGAGATCAGACATTCAGTACTTC.

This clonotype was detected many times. CDR3 protein: CASSLAGGQGAPRGTQYF. The CDR3 nucleotides are TGCGCCAGCAGCTTGGCCGGAGGACAGGGAGCTCCCAGAGGGACCCAGTACTTC. J is TRBJ2-5 and V is TRBV5-1; 8 nucleotides match TRBD1. The V gene end was trimmed by 0 bases and the J gene end by 7 bases; junction bases not matched to a gene: 17. Germline CDR1 is SGHRS and CDR2 is YFSETQ. This CDR3 spans 18 amino acids.

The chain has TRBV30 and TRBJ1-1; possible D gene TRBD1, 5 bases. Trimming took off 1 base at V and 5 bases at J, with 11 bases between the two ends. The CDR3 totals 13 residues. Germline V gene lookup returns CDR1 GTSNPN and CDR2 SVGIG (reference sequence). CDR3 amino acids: CAWSGSGGTEAFF. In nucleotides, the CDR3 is TGTGCCTGGAGTGGCTCGGGGGGGACTGAAGCTTTCTTT.

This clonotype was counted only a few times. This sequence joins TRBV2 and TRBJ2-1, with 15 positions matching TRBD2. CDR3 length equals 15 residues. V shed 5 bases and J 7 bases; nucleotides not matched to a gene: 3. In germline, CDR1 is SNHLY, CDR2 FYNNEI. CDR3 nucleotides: TGTGCCAGCAGTCAGGGACTAGCGGGAGGTAATGAGCAGTTCTTC. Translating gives CASSQGLAGGNEQFF.

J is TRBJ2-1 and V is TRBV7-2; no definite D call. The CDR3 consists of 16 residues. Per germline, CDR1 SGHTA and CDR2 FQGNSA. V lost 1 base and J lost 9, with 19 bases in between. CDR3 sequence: CASSLGHTRGIGEQFF. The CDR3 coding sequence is TGTGCCAGCAGCTTAGGACACACCCGCGGCATCGGTGAGCAGTTCTTC.

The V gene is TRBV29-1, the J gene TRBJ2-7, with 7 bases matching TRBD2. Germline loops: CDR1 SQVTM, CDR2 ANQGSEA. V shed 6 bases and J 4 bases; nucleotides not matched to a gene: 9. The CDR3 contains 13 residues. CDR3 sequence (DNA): TGCAGCGTGGCTACTGGGAGGGGTTACGAGCAGTACTTC. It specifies CSVATGRGYEQYF.

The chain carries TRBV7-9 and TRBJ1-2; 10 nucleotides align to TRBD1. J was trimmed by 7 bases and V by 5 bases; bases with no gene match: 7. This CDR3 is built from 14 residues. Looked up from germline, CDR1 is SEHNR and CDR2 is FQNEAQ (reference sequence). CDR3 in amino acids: CASSARQGAPGYTF. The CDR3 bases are TGTGCCAGCAGCGCTCGACAGGGGGCCCCTGGCTACACCTTC.

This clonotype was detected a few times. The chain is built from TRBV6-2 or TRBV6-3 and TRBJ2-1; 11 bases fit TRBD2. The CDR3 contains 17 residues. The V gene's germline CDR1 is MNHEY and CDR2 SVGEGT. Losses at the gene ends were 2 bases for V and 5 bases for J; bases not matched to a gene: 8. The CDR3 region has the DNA TGTGCCAGCAGTTACCCCTTAGCGGGAGGGCCAGACAATGAGCAGTTCTTC. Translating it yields CASSYPLAGGPDNEQFF.

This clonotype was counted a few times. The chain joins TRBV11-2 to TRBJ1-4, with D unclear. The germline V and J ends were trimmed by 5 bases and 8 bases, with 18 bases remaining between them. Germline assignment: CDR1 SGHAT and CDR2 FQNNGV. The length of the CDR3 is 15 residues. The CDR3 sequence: CASSPPGLRGEKLFF. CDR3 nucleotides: TGTGCCAGCAGCCCCCCAGGACTCCGAGGGGAAAAACTGTTTTTT.

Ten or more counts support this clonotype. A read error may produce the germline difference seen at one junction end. The chain's CDR3 is CAGSITGAVNQPQHF. In DNA, the CDR3 is TGTGCCGGTAGTATAACAGGGGCAGTCAATCAGCCCCAGCATTTT. This rearrangement joins TRBV19 to TRBJ1-5, with TRBD1 matching 7 bases. Germline CDR1 and CDR2: LNHDA and SQIVND (reference sequence). The CDR3 covers 15 residues.

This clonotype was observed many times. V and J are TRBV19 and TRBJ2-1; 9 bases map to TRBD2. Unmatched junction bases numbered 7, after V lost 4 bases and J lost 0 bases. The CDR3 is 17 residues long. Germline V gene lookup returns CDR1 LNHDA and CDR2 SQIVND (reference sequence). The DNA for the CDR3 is TGTGCCAGTAGTACGGACCGACTAGCGGCCTCCTACAATGAGCAGTTCTTC. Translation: CASSTDRLAASYNEQFF.